Listed here are 29 T cell receptor beta chains from one sample, sequenced in a study of metastatic and nonmetastatic thyroid tumors. MiXCR re-clonotyped the PCR reads for TCRdb. The data hold about 45,000 clones, with about 4.3% observed a single time. Patients underwent thyroid surgery, and none had received any treatment before it. Input material: blood. All receptors come from a female donor with papillary thyroid cancer or a benign thyroid nodule (not recorded which). Some clones in this sample may be carry-over from other donors' samples.

This clone was seen at least ten times. The rearrangement joins TRBV25-1 to TRBJ2-1, with 9 nucleotides matching TRBD2. The J segment lost 7 bases and the V segment lost 6 bases, leaving 10 bases of the junction unmatched. This CDR3 comprises 15 residues. Per the germline V gene, CDR1 is MGHDK and CDR2 is SYGVNS. The CDR3 nucleotides are TGTGCCAGCAGCGGGGGTTTAGCGGGAGATAATGAGCAGTTCTTC. Residues: CASSGGLAGDNEQFF.

This clone occurred many times. This rearrangement joins TRBV30 to TRBJ2-3; no definite D call. The CDR3 sequence is 15 residues long. V shed 2 bases and J shed 0 bases, with 12 bases lying between them. Germline CDR1 reads GTSNPN; CDR2 reads SVGIG (reference sequence). The CDR3 DNA follows: TGTGCCTGGAGTCCTCCTAGTACTAGCACAGATACGCAGTATTTT. Translating it yields CAWSPPSTSTDTQYF.

This clone was seen more than once but under ten times. V is TRBV20-1 and J is TRBJ1-1; D possibly corresponds to TRBD1 (6 bases). The CDR3 is 14 residues long. Germline assignment: CDR1 DFQATT and CDR2 SNEGSKA (reference sequence). The germline V and J ends were trimmed by 1 base and 3 bases, with 12 bases remaining between them. CDR3 sequence: CSARVEGGYTEAFF. Here the CDR3 DNA reads TGCAGTGCTAGAGTGGAGGGGGGGTACACTGAAGCTTTCTTT.

This clone was seen repeatedly, ten times or more. The chain joins TRBV19 to TRBJ2-3, with 8 bases fitting TRBD2. Trimming removed 2 bases from V and 1 base from J; junction bases left unmatched: 5. The V gene's germline CDR1 is LNHDA and CDR2 SQIVND (reference sequence). This CDR3 is built from 16 residues. The CDR3 region has the DNA TGTGCCAGTAGTATATCAGCGGGAGTGGGCACAGATACGCAGTATTTT. Protein product: CASSISAGVGTDTQYF.

This clone showed up many times. CDR3 coding DNA: TGTGCCATCAGTGACAGACAGGGTCTGAATTCACCCCTCCACTTT. Translated, it gives CAISDRQGLNSPLHF. The V and J genes are TRBV10-3 and TRBJ1-6; 7 nucleotides match TRBD1. J gave up 7 bases and V 3 bases, and 6 bases lay outside the gene matches. The CDR3 covers 15 residues. In germline, CDR1 is ENHRY, CDR2 SYGVKD.

This clone occurred many times. DNA of the CDR3: TGTGCCACCCGACAGGGGTCTAATGAAAAACTGTTTTTT. It translates to CATRQGSNEKLFF. V usage is TRBV6-1 and J usage is TRBJ1-4; 8 bases line up with TRBD1. Germline loops: CDR1 MNHNS, CDR2 SASEGT. V dropped 10 bases and J dropped 3; count of bases not matched to a gene: 4. CDR3 length equals 13 residues.

This clone turned up a few times. The rearrangement uses TRBV28 and TRBJ2-7, with D unresolved. V dropped 9 bases and J dropped 3 bases, with 9 bases sitting between them. The CDR3 extends over 11 amino acids. CDR1 MDHEN and CDR2 SYDVKM come from the germline V gene. For the CDR3, the DNA is TGTGCCAGTCAGGAGCGCTACGAGCAGTACTTC. Translation: CASQERYEQYF.

This clone was found many times. This sequence joins TRBV18 and TRBJ1-2; the D gene is possibly TRBD1 (5 bases). The CDR3 spans 13 residues. Germline assignment: CDR1 KGHSH and CDR2 LQKENI. V lost 1 base, J lost 4 bases, and 7 bases lay in between. CDR3: CASSPRGVYGYTF. The CDR3 bases are TGTGCCAGCTCACCACGGGGGGTCTATGGCTACACCTTC.

This clone was counted at least ten times. CDR3 in DNA: TGCGCCAGCAGTGAGCTTCGGGACGCTGGCTACACCTTC. Translation gives CASSELRDAGYTF. The J gene is TRBJ1-2, the V gene TRBV10-1; D might be TRBD1 (5 bases). Trimming stripped 2 bases from V and 7 bases from J, with 11 bases between. This CDR3 is 13 amino acids long. The germline gives CDR1 WNHNN, CDR2 SYGVQD (reference sequence).

By sample fraction, this clone is medium-sized. The rearrangement joins TRBV6-1 to TRBJ2-7, with 7 bases fitting TRBD2. The J segment lost 2 bases and the V segment lost 5 bases, leaving 12 bases of the junction unmatched. Germline-derived CDR1 and CDR2 are MNHNS and SASEGT. The CDR3 length is 16 residues. The CDR3 sequence: CASSYTSADPTYEQYF. In nucleotides, the CDR3 is TGTGCCAGCAGTTATACTAGCGCCGATCCCACCTACGAGCAGTACTTC.

This clone was picked up many times. V usage is TRBV3-1 and J usage is TRBJ2-3, with D unclear. The CDR3 is made up of 15 amino acids. V lost 4 bases and J 0 bases, leaving 11 bases between the germline ends. The V gene's germline CDR1 is LGHDT and CDR2 YNNKEL (reference sequence). The CDR3 sequence is CASSRLSASTDTQYF. Here the CDR3 DNA reads TGTGCCAGCAGCCGATTGAGCGCTAGCACAGATACGCAGTATTTT.

There are many counts of this clone. The chain uses TRBV2 and TRBJ2-2; D is ambiguous. Germline CDR1 SNHLY, CDR2 FYNNEI. Between the trimmed V and J ends, which lost 8 bases and 1 base, there was a span of 5 bases. The CDR3 length is 12 residues. CDR3 protein: CASSRNTGELFF. Here the CDR3 DNA reads TGTGCCAGCTCGAGGAACACCGGGGAGCTGTTTTTT.

Many counts were recorded for this clone. The chain has TRBV24-1 and TRBJ2-2, with 9 positions matching TRBD1. The CDR3 contains 17 residues. In germline, CDR1 is KGHDR, CDR2 SFDVKD. The junction had 13 bases not matched to a gene; V was cut back by 5 bases and J by 7 bases. CDR3 region: CATSGHTGTGSVGELFF. In DNA, the CDR3 is TGTGCCACCAGTGGCCACACCGGGACAGGGTCCGTCGGGGAGCTGTTTTTT.

There are many counts of this clone. V and J are TRBV5-1 and TRBJ2-3; no clear D gene. V shed 0 bases and J shed 1 base, with 6 bases lying between them. CDR1 SGHRS and CDR2 YFSETQ come from the germline V gene. This CDR3 has 14 residues. The CDR3 bases are TGCGCCAGCAGCTTGGAGGGCCGCACAGATACGCAGTATTTT. It encodes CASSLEGRTDTQYF.

This clone was recorded at least ten times. CDR3: CASRDLGYGYTF. The CDR3 region has the DNA TGTGCCAGCAGAGACCTGGGCTATGGCTACACCTTC. V usage is TRBV7-9 and J usage is TRBJ1-2; unclear D gene. The CDR3 sequence is 12 residues long. The V end lost 6 bases, the J end lost 4 bases, and 9 bases lay between the germline ends. The germline V gene has CDR1 SEHNR and CDR2 FQNEAQ (reference sequence).

This clone has ten or more counts. The chain uses TRBV11-1 and TRBJ2-3; D is uncertain. CDR3 size: 13 residues. V was cut by 0 bases and J by 4 bases, with 5 bases left in between. Germline-derived CDR1 and CDR2 are SGHAT and FQDESV (reference sequence). CDR3 loop: CASSLAVPDTQYF. The CDR3 nucleotides read TGTGCCAGCAGCTTAGCCGTTCCAGATACGCAGTATTTT.

This clone was observed at least ten times. Other DNA sequences in this specimen translate into the identical CDR3. The DNA for the CDR3 is TGTGCCAGCAGTCTTCGAGATACGCAGTATTTT. This translates into CASSLRDTQYF. J is TRBJ2-3 and V is TRBV12-3 or TRBV12-4; D not resolved. The CDR3 has 11 amino acids. Trimming cost V 5 bases and J 5 bases, with 5 bases left between them.

The chain links TRBV27 to TRBJ2-7, with D unclear. The ends were cut back, 6 bases at V and 2 bases at J, with 11 bases in the middle. Germline V gives CDR1 MNHEY, CDR2 SMNVEV (reference sequence). The CDR3 length is 13 residues. CDR3 DNA sequence: TGTGCCAGCAGCCGAGGTCCACCCTACGAGCAGTACTTC. Amino acid sequence: CASSRGPPYEQYF.

This clone has at least ten counts. The chain has TRBV2 and TRBJ1-5, with TRBD1 identical over 11 bases. The germline V gene encodes CDR1 SNHLY and CDR2 FYNNEI. This CDR3 is 14 amino acids long. Trimming cost V 1 base and J 7 bases; bases outside gene matches: 0. The CDR3 DNA is TGTGCCAGCAGTGAAGGGACAGGGGGCCAGCCCCAGCATTTT. Protein: CASSEGTGGQPQHF.

Ten or more counts support this clone. V and J are TRBV18 and TRBJ1-2; a possible D gene is TRBD1 (6 bases). The CDR3 totals 14 residues. Germline lookup yields CDR1 KGHSH and CDR2 LQKENI. V lost 3 bases to trimming and J lost 4 bases, with 12 bases between them. CDR3 DNA sequence: TGTGCCAGCTCACCGGACAGAAACAGCTATGGCTACACCTTC. It specifies CASSPDRNSYGYTF.

This clone was observed at least ten times. The rearrangement links TRBV10-3 to TRBJ2-2, with 8 bases that match TRBD1. V lost 3 bases to trimming and J lost 2 bases; unmatched junction nucleotides: 5. The CDR3 covers 16 residues. Germline CDR1 is ENHRY and CDR2 is SYGVKD. This CDR3 reads CAISDRGRINTGELFF. The DNA for the CDR3 is TGTGCCATCAGTGACAGGGGGCGAATAAACACCGGGGAGCTGTTTTTT.

This clone was detected a few times. This chain connects TRBV18 to TRBJ2-7, with D unresolved. Trimming removed 1 base at V and 0 bases at J, with 13 bases between. The CDR3 consists of 16 residues. Germline V gene data show CDR1 as KGHSH and CDR2 as LQKENI. The chain's CDR3 is CASSPRAPGSSYEQYF. In DNA, the CDR3 is TGTGCCAGCTCACCACGTGCTCCAGGAAGCTCCTACGAGCAGTACTTC. Drawing the rest from reference TRBV18 and TRBJ2-7, the complete variable domain is NAGVMQNPRHLVRRRGQEARLRCSPMKGHSHVYWYRQLPEEGLKFMVYLQKENIIDESGMPKERFSAEFPKEGPSILRIQQVVRGDSAAYFCASSPRAPGSSYEQYFGPGTRLTVT.

Points on this clone: This CDR3 is also generated by other DNA sequences in the sample. The chain employs TRBV10-2 and TRBJ1-4; D possibly corresponds to TRBD1 (6 bases). The CDR3 is made up of 16 amino acids. Germline loops: CDR1 WSHSY, CDR2 SAAADI. V lost 0 bases, J lost 0 bases, and 8 bases lay in between. The CDR3 nucleotides read TGCGCCAGCAGTGAGTCGACAGGCCCAACTAATGAAAAACTGTTTTTT. As protein: CASSESTGPTNEKLFF.

Ten or more counts support this clone. V usage is TRBV24-1 and J usage is TRBJ2-3; D unclear. The V gene's germline CDR1 is KGHDR and CDR2 SFDVKD. The CDR3 loop spans 13 amino acids. The V end lost 7 bases, the J end lost 6 bases, and 13 bases lay between the germline ends. The CDR3 DNA sequence: TGTGCCACCAGGGACGGGCCCACGGATACGCAGTATTTT. Amino acids: CATRDGPTDTQYF.

The gene calls are TRBV6-2 or TRBV6-3 and TRBJ1-5; D not resolved. Germline values: CDR1 MNHEY, CDR2 SVGEGT. Trimming removed 7 bases from V and 4 bases from J, with 11 bases in between. This CDR3 is 13 amino acids long. This CDR3 reads CASTRALNQPQHF. The DNA for the CDR3 is TGTGCCAGCACACGGGCCCTGAATCAGCCCCAGCATTTT.

This clone was recorded a few times. An end of the junction does not agree with germline; a read error may underlie this. The chain employs TRBV10-3 and TRBJ1-6; TRBD1 might be the D (6 bases). The CDR3 is made up of 13 amino acids. The germline gives CDR1 ENHRY, CDR2 SYGVKD. CDR3 sequence: CAISEFRGSPLHF. In DNA, the CDR3 is TGTGCCATCAGTGAGTTCAGGGGTTCACCTCTCCACTTT.

This clone showed up just a few times. The chain carries TRBV12-3 or TRBV12-4 and TRBJ2-5; 13 bases align to TRBD2. The trim removed 8 bases at V and 7 bases at J, leaving 16 bases unmatched. This CDR3 has 17 residues. CDR3 sequence: CASAGLAGLSGMGTQYF. The CDR3 bases are TGTGCCAGCGCGGGACTAGCGGGACTCTCAGGGATGGGGACCCAGTACTTC.

There are a few counts of this clone. The V gene is TRBV20-1, the J gene TRBJ2-7; 8 nucleotides agree with TRBD2. CDR1 and CDR2 (germline): DFQATT, SNEGSKA (reference sequence). The CDR3 sequence is 13 residues long. After removal of 5 bases from V and 2 bases from J, the junction contained 5 bases not matched to a gene. The CDR3 DNA reads TGCAGTGCTCCGATAGCGGGAACCTACGAGCAGTACTTC. As protein: CSAPIAGTYEQYF.

This clone has a count of ten or more. This chain connects TRBV12-3 or TRBV12-4 to TRBJ2-5, with D perhaps matching TRBD2 (6 bases). This CDR3 is 14 amino acids long. Trimming removed 6 bases at V and 3 bases at J, with 14 bases between. This CDR3 is CASSSRWREETQYF. The CDR3 DNA reads TGTGCCAGCAGCTCTCGGTGGAGGGAAGAGACCCAGTACTTC.